A selection of T cell receptor beta chains follows, all from one sample in a study of shared clonotypes between healthy human individuals. Libraries were prepared by immunoSEQ multiplex PCR; TCRdb keeps only in-frame clonotypes and omits some of them. The sample yields under 1,100,000 clones, roughly 80% seen once. Sequenced material: memory CD4+ T cells sorted from blood. These receptors all come from a man younger than 30 in good health. CDR3s include the opening cysteine and the closing phenylalanine or tryptophan. D genes are given only for firm matches. Clone size is stated in some rows and not others, as once, few, many or a class when expanded.

v_call,cdr3_length,clone_size,j_call,d_call,cdr3_aa,cdr3_nt
TRBV11-2,12,-,TRBJ2-7,-,CASSLGVLGQYF,TGTGCCAGCAGCTTAGGGGTTTTAGGGCAGTACTTC
TRBV10-3,9,many,TRBJ2-7,-,CAMTYEQYF,TGTGCCATGACCTACGAGCAGTACTTC
TRBV21-1,16,-,TRBJ2-1,-,CASSLIGASHFNEQFF,TGTGCCAGCAGCCTCATCGGGGCTAGCCATTTCAATGAGCAGTTCTTC
TRBV27,15,-,TRBJ2-7,-,CASSLSWDNSYEQYF,TGTGCCAGCAGTTTATCCTGGGACAACTCCTACGAGCAGTACTTC
TRBV14,15,-,TRBJ2-6,-,CASSHRYSRANVLTF,TGTGCCAGCAGCCACAGGTACTCTCGGGCCAACGTCCTGACTTTC
TRBV18,13,-,TRBJ2-2,-,CASSPTQYGELFF,TGTGCCAGCTCACCCACCCAATACGGGGAGCTGTTTTTT
TRBV5-1,17,-,TRBJ1-3,-,CASSSGTELGTGNTIYF,TGCGCCAGCAGCTCGGGGACGGAACTCGGTACGGGAAACACCATATATTTT
TRBV5-6,16,-,TRBJ1-6,-,CASSLDGGLYNSPLHF,TGTGCCAGCAGCTTGGACGGGGGACTCTATAATTCACCCCTCCACTTT
TRBV5-1,13,-,TRBJ2-3,-,CASSLALLDTQYF,TGCGCCAGCAGCTTGGCCCTCCTGGATACGCAGTATTTT
TRBV11-1,13,-,TRBJ1-2,-,CASSRQYGDGYTF,TGTGCCAGCAGCCGACAGTACGGAGATGGCTACACCTTC
TRBV10-3,11,-,TRBJ2-1,-,CAIADYNEQFF,TGTGCCATCGCGGACTACAATGAGCAGTTCTTC
TRBV9,15,-,TRBJ1-1,-,CASSVEAGPRSEAFF,TGTGCCAGCAGCGTAGAAGCAGGGCCTAGGTCTGAAGCTTTCTTT
TRBV6-6,16,-,TRBJ1-1,TRBD1,CASRGQGGMGDTEAFF,TGTGCCAGCAGAGGACAGGGGGGAATGGGCGACACTGAAGCTTTCTTT
TRBV9,16,few,TRBJ2-5,TRBD1,CASSVGIGTVQETQYF,TGTGCCAGCAGCGTAGGAATCGGGACAGTGCAAGAGACCCAGTACTTC
TRBV5-1,15,-,TRBJ2-5,TRBD2,CASSLGTSGRETQYF,TGCGCCAGCAGCCTAGGGACTAGCGGGAGGGAGACCCAGTACTTC
TRBV4-3,18,-,TRBJ2-2,TRBD1,CASSQPPEGQGASGELFF,TGCGCCAGCAGCCAACCGCCCGAGGGACAGGGGGCGTCCGGGGAGCTGTTTTTT
TRBV10-3,15,-,TRBJ1-3,-,CAISDASTSGNTIYF,TGTGCCATCAGTGATGCCAGCACCTCTGGAAACACCATATATTTT
TRBV18,13,-,TRBJ2-1,-,CASSPPVSNEQFF,TGTGCCAGCTCACCACCGGTATCGAATGAGCAGTTCTTC
TRBV5-4,14,-,TRBJ2-4,-,CASSLGAAKNIQYF,TGTGCCAGCAGCTTGGGGGCCGCCAAAAACATTCAGTACTTC
TRBV19,16,once,TRBJ1-5,TRBD1,CASSIPDRGFNQPQHF,TGTGCCAGTAGTATACCCGACAGGGGCTTCAATCAGCCCCAGCATTTT
TRBV29-1,16,-,TRBJ2-3,-,CSVEDPAKGSTDTQYF,TGCAGCGTTGAAGATCCGGCCAAAGGATCCACAGATACGCAGTATTTT
TRBV2,12,few,TRBJ2-7,-,CASSEAGYEQYF,TGTGCCAGCAGTGAAGCAGGTTACGAGCAGTACTTC
TRBV5-1,14,-,TRBJ2-1,-,CASSLSTPKGEQFF,TGCGCCAGCAGCTTGTCGACACCTAAAGGTGAGCAGTTCTTC
TRBV27,14,-,TRBJ2-2,TRBD2,CASSPGTSAGELFF,TGTGCCAGCAGTCCCGGGACTAGCGCCGGGGAGCTGTTTTTT
TRBV6-5,15,-,TRBJ1-1,-,CASSYGSFAKTEAFF,TGTGCCAGCAGTTACGGGAGTTTCGCGAAAACTGAAGCTTTCTTT
TRBV5-6,13,many,TRBJ2-7,-,CASSPRRGSEQYF,TGTGCCAGCAGCCCCCGGAGGGGCTCGGAGCAGTACTTC
TRBV2,16,-,TRBJ2-6,-,CASTALQGGGANVLTF,TGTGCCAGCACCGCTTTACAGGGTGGCGGGGCCAACGTCCTGACTTTC
TRBV9,14,few,TRBJ2-1,-,CASSVTRTVTEQFF,TGTGCCAGCAGCGTCACTAGAACGGTTACGGAGCAGTTCTTC